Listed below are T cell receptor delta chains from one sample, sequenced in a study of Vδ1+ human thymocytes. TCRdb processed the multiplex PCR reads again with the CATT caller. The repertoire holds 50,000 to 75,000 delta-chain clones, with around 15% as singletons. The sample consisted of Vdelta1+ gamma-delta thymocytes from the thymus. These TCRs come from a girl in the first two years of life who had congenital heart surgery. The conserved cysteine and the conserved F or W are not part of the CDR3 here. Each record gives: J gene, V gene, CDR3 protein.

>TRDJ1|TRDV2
ACPFHMILGALIHTDKLI
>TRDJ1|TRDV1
ALGEPRGAGDRNLDTDKLI
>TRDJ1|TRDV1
ALGELGGGSLPWYTDKLI
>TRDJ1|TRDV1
ALGATWGSPHKLI
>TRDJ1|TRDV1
ALGELYPIKTFPPRLGVYTDKLI
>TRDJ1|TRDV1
ALGEPMYWGTNPQVYTDKLI
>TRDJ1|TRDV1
ALGELLGLRTDPEGKLI
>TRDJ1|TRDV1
ALGERVELPQSPGAALI
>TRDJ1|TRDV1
ALGEHWARPPPPGKLI
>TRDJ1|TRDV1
ALGGVGWGLEKCTDKLI
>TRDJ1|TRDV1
ALGERWGILPTKSPYTDKLI
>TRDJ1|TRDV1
ALGASTLHTDKLI
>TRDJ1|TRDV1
ALGEQFLRGYAAEYTDKLI
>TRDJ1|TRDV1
ALGEPPTDKLI
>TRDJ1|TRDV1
ALGDLRSLVTTDTDKLI
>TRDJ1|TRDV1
ALGELTGSPHFLPQVLGDTGGGDKLI
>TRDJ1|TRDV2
ACDPLLRDSDKLI
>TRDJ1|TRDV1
ALGELVVGALVTDKLI
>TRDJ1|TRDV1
ALGELSVRGGLGTDKLI
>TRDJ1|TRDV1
ALGDPARYGVDTDKLI